The entry below describes one T cell receptor (beta chain). The sample originates from a study of shared clonotypes between healthy human individuals. Samples underwent the assay at deep level. Original analysis: ImmunoSEQ supplied junction-only sequences lacking quality scores, so filtering was different. Libraries were prepared by immunoSEQ multiplex PCR; TCRdb keeps only in-frame clonotypes and omits some of them. That table furnishes V, J and clone size, whereas the DNA furnished D and trimming. The sample contains roughly 2.5 million clones, approximately 92% of which appear only once. V lost 4 bases and J lost 4; bases outside the gene matches: 10. CDR3 length: 16 residues. The germline CDR1 and CDR2 sequences are SGHVS and FNYEAQ.

Sequences were obtained from naive CD4+ T cells sorted from blood. Subset in this sample: CD45RA+ positively selected. The sequence was obtained from a young man in good health. V usage is TRBV7-6 and J usage is TRBJ2-7; 10 nucleotides match TRBD2. The CDR3 sequence: CASSYSPAGGPYEQYF. CDR3 bases: TGTGCCAGCAGCTACAGCCCAGCGGGAGGGCCTTACGAGCAGTACTTC.